This is a list of T cell receptor beta chains from one sample in a study of blood T cells in healthy people across ages. TCRdb ran MiXCR on the 5' RACE reads and lists one entry per CDR3 protein. Of 500,000 to 550,000 distinct CDR3 sequences detected, nearly 25% appear once; the ten largest clones hold under 9%. This sample also appeared in a second study, on T cells of mothers and their children.

Sequencing input: blood. The receptors shown here come from a boy younger than 18 in good health. Each CDR3 is given with its conserved first and last residue. The order of the fields is CDR3 DNA, CDR3 protein, D gene, CDR3 length, V gene, clone size, J gene. D genes are given only for firm matches. A clone size is listed for some rows: how often the clone was seen (once, few, many), or a class if it is expanded.

CDR3 DNA: TGCGCCAGCAGCCAAGATCGGGCGGGGAGAAACACCGGGGAGCTGTTTTTT
CDR3 protein: CASSQDRAGRNTGELFF
D gene: .
CDR3 length: 17
V gene: TRBV4-3
clone size: few
J gene: TRBJ2-2

CDR3 DNA: TGCGCCAGCAGCCAAGATAGGGGGGAGAAGTGGAACGAGCAGTACTTC
CDR3 protein: CASSQDRGEKWNEQYF
D gene: .
CDR3 length: 16
V gene: TRBV4-3
clone size: few
J gene: TRBJ2-7

CDR3 DNA: TGTGCCAGCGGCTTAGGCAGGGGGATAAAGTACTTC
CDR3 protein: CASGLGRGIKYF
D gene: TRBD1
CDR3 length: 12
V gene: TRBV7-9
clone size: few
J gene: TRBJ2-5

CDR3 DNA: TGCAGTGCTAGACGGCTAGCGGGTCTAGCTTTCCCCTACGAGCAGTACTTC
CDR3 protein: CSARRLAGLAFPYEQYF
D gene: TRBD2
CDR3 length: 17
V gene: TRBV20-1
clone size: .
J gene: TRBJ2-7

CDR3 DNA: TGCGCCAGCAGTATCACGGCCCGGGGACAGGGAAAGGAAAAACTGTTTTTT
CDR3 protein: CASSITARGQGKEKLFF
D gene: TRBD1
CDR3 length: 17
V gene: TRBV4-1
clone size: few
J gene: TRBJ1-4

CDR3 DNA: TGTGCCAGCAGTCAACAGGGCTCTGAAGCTTTCTTT
CDR3 protein: CASSQQGSEAFF
D gene: .
CDR3 length: 12
V gene: TRBV27
clone size: .
J gene: TRBJ1-1

CDR3 DNA: TGCAGTGCTAAGGACTCCCGAGACAGCGAGCGAGAAGCTTTCTTT
CDR3 protein: CSAKDSRDSEREAFF
D gene: .
CDR3 length: 15
V gene: TRBV20-1
clone size: .
J gene: TRBJ1-1

CDR3 DNA: TGTGCCACCAGTGATCCCGGACAGGGGCATATCCAAGAGACCCAGTACTTC
CDR3 protein: CATSDPGQGHIQETQYF
D gene: TRBD1
CDR3 length: 17
V gene: TRBV24-1
clone size: .
J gene: TRBJ2-5

CDR3 DNA: TGTGCCAGCAGTTCCCCGGGACAAGCCTACGAGCAGTACTTC
CDR3 protein: CASSSPGQAYEQYF
D gene: .
CDR3 length: 14
V gene: TRBV28
clone size: few
J gene: TRBJ2-7

CDR3 DNA: TGTGCCAGCAGCTTACCGAGGATAGCCAAAAACATTCAGTACTTC
CDR3 protein: CASSLPRIAKNIQYF
D gene: .
CDR3 length: 15
V gene: TRBV11-2
clone size: .
J gene: TRBJ2-4

CDR3 DNA: TGTGCCAGCAGTTCCGGGACTAGGACTTACGAGCAGTACTTC
CDR3 protein: CASSSGTRTYEQYF
D gene: TRBD2
CDR3 length: 14
V gene: TRBV12-3/TRBV12-4
clone size: .
J gene: TRBJ2-7

CDR3 DNA: TGTGCCACTAACGGACTAGCGGAGAACAATGAGCAGTTCTTC
CDR3 protein: CATNGLAENNEQFF
D gene: TRBD2
CDR3 length: 14
V gene: TRBV10-3
clone size: once
J gene: TRBJ2-1

CDR3 DNA: TGCGCCAGCAGCTTAGGCTACGTACAGGGTATCTCCTACGAGCAGTACTTC
CDR3 protein: CASSLGYVQGISYEQYF
D gene: .
CDR3 length: 17
V gene: TRBV5-1
clone size: few
J gene: TRBJ2-7

CDR3 DNA: TGCAGTGCTAGATGGAGGGATACTGAAGCTTTCTTT
CDR3 protein: CSARWRDTEAFF
D gene: .
CDR3 length: 12
V gene: TRBV20-1
clone size: few
J gene: TRBJ1-1

CDR3 DNA: TGTGCCAGCAGCTTACTGGAGGGAACCTACGAGCAGTACTTC
CDR3 protein: CASSLLEGTYEQYF
D gene: .
CDR3 length: 14
V gene: TRBV7-8
clone size: few
J gene: TRBJ2-7

CDR3 DNA: TGTGCCAGCAGCTCGGGACAGGGTGCTTTCTTT
CDR3 protein: CASSSGQGAFF
D gene: TRBD1
CDR3 length: 11
V gene: TRBV7-9
clone size: few
J gene: TRBJ1-1

CDR3 DNA: TGTGCCAGCAGTCTTTCTGGGGTTCAAGAGACCCAGTACTTC
CDR3 protein: CASSLSGVQETQYF
D gene: .
CDR3 length: 14
V gene: TRBV25-1
clone size: many
J gene: TRBJ2-5

CDR3 DNA: TGTGCCAGCAGCTTAGCGCGGTCAGCGGGAGGGGGAGAGACCCAGTACTTC
CDR3 protein: CASSLARSAGGGETQYF
D gene: TRBD2
CDR3 length: 17
V gene: TRBV7-2
clone size: .
J gene: TRBJ2-5

CDR3 DNA: TGTGCCAGCAGCTTCGGGACAGGGATGCTGTCCGAGCAGTACTTC
CDR3 protein: CASSFGTGMLSEQYF
D gene: TRBD1
CDR3 length: 15
V gene: TRBV9
clone size: few
J gene: TRBJ2-7

CDR3 DNA: TGTGCCAGCAGCCAAGAAGAGGGATTAGGAAATGAAAAACTGTTTTTT
CDR3 protein: CASSQEEGLGNEKLFF
D gene: .
CDR3 length: 16
V gene: TRBV14
clone size: few
J gene: TRBJ1-4

CDR3 DNA: TGTGCCAGCACCCCGGGGGCGGGAGGGGGATCCAATGAGCAGTTCTTC
CDR3 protein: CASTPGAGGGSNEQFF
D gene: TRBD2
CDR3 length: 16
V gene: TRBV9
clone size: few
J gene: TRBJ2-1

CDR3 DNA: TGTGCCAGCAGTGAAGGGGGACAGGATCAGCCCCAGCATTTT
CDR3 protein: CASSEGGQDQPQHF
D gene: TRBD1
CDR3 length: 14
V gene: TRBV6-1
clone size: .
J gene: TRBJ1-5

CDR3 DNA: TGCGCCAGCAGCCTAGGACCGACAGGGCAGAGGCACGAGCAGTACTTC
CDR3 protein: CASSLGPTGQRHEQYF
D gene: TRBD1
CDR3 length: 16
V gene: TRBV5-1
clone size: .
J gene: TRBJ2-7

CDR3 DNA: TGTGCCAGCAGTTTAGCATTCCAAGAGACCCAGTACTTC
CDR3 protein: CASSLAFQETQYF
D gene: .
CDR3 length: 13
V gene: TRBV6-5
clone size: .
J gene: TRBJ2-5

CDR3 DNA: TGTGCCAGCAGACCCGGGCTAGCGGGGAGAGAGCAGTACTTC
CDR3 protein: CASRPGLAGREQYF
D gene: TRBD2
CDR3 length: 14
V gene: TRBV28
clone size: few
J gene: TRBJ2-7

CDR3 DNA: TGTGCCAGCAGCTCAAGGACAGGGGGGCACCGAGCAGAGACCCAGTACTTC
CDR3 protein: CASSSRTGGHRAETQYF
D gene: TRBD1
CDR3 length: 17
V gene: TRBV7-8
clone size: .
J gene: TRBJ2-5

CDR3 DNA: TGTGCCAGCAGGAGTTCCGAAATAGCGGGGGGCTCCTACAATGAGCAGTTCTTC
CDR3 protein: CASRSSEIAGGSYNEQFF
D gene: TRBD2
CDR3 length: 18
V gene: TRBV12-3/TRBV12-4
clone size: .
J gene: TRBJ2-1

CDR3 DNA: TGCAGCGTTGAAAGGAAGGGGAGGGACGAGCAGTACTTC
CDR3 protein: CSVERKGRDEQYF
D gene: TRBD2
CDR3 length: 13
V gene: TRBV29-1
clone size: few
J gene: TRBJ2-7

CDR3 DNA: TGCAGTGCTACAGGACAGCTTAGAAGAAGGGGAAACATTCAGTACTTC
CDR3 protein: CSATGQLRRRGNIQYF
D gene: .
CDR3 length: 16
V gene: TRBV20-1
clone size: few
J gene: TRBJ2-4

CDR3 DNA: TGCAGTGCTAGAGACTACCAAGAGACCCAGTACTTC
CDR3 protein: CSARDYQETQYF
D gene: .
CDR3 length: 12
V gene: TRBV20-1
clone size: .
J gene: TRBJ2-5

CDR3 DNA: TGTGCCAGCAGCTTTTCCCTAGCGGGAGTGAAAGATACGCAGTATTTT
CDR3 protein: CASSFSLAGVKDTQYF
D gene: TRBD2
CDR3 length: 16
V gene: TRBV7-2
clone size: .
J gene: TRBJ2-3

CDR3 DNA: TGCAGTGTTGTTAGCGGGAGGGCCTATGAGCAGTTCTTC
CDR3 protein: CSVVSGRAYEQFF
D gene: TRBD2
CDR3 length: 13
V gene: TRBV20-1
clone size: .
J gene: TRBJ2-1

CDR3 DNA: TGTGCCAGCATGATAGCCGACCGCCCGGCGAAGACCCAGTACTTC
CDR3 protein: CASMIADRPAKTQYF
D gene: .
CDR3 length: 15
V gene: TRBV28
clone size: .
J gene: TRBJ2-5

CDR3 DNA: TGTGCCAGCAGCTTATCTGGTAGCGGACCCTACGAGCAGTACTTC
CDR3 protein: CASSLSGSGPYEQYF
D gene: .
CDR3 length: 15
V gene: TRBV7-2
clone size: .
J gene: TRBJ2-7

CDR3 DNA: TGTGCCAGCAGTTTCGGCGGGAGGGCTCCGGATGGTATAAATGAGCAGTTCTTC
CDR3 protein: CASSFGGRAPDGINEQFF
D gene: TRBD2
CDR3 length: 18
V gene: TRBV6-2/TRBV6-3
clone size: few
J gene: TRBJ2-1

CDR3 DNA: TGTGCCGGGGGAGGGGACCAGAACACTGAAGCTTTCTTT
CDR3 protein: CAGGGDQNTEAFF
D gene: .
CDR3 length: 13
V gene: TRBV7-9
clone size: .
J gene: TRBJ1-1

CDR3 DNA: TGTGCCAGCAATCTGGGGCCCCCCGTAAACACCATATATTTT
CDR3 protein: CASNLGPPVNTIYF
D gene: .
CDR3 length: 14
V gene: TRBV12-3/TRBV12-4
clone size: few
J gene: TRBJ1-3

CDR3 DNA: TGTGCCAGCAGCGTAGATCCTAGCGGGCAAGAGACCCAGTACTTC
CDR3 protein: CASSVDPSGQETQYF
D gene: TRBD2
CDR3 length: 15
V gene: TRBV9
clone size: .
J gene: TRBJ2-5

CDR3 DNA: TGTGCCACCAGCAGGGTGGGCGAACGACCCTACGAGCAGTACTTC
CDR3 protein: CATSRVGERPYEQYF
D gene: .
CDR3 length: 15
V gene: TRBV15
clone size: few
J gene: TRBJ2-7

CDR3 DNA: TGTGCCGGGGCGGGAGGTCCGCGGGAGACCCAGTACTTC
CDR3 protein: CAGAGGPRETQYF
D gene: TRBD2
CDR3 length: 13
V gene: TRBV12-3/TRBV12-4
clone size: few
J gene: TRBJ2-5

CDR3 DNA: TGCGCCAGCAGCTTATACGACAGGGACATGAACATTCAGTACTTC
CDR3 protein: CASSLYDRDMNIQYF
D gene: TRBD1
CDR3 length: 15
V gene: TRBV5-1
clone size: once
J gene: TRBJ2-4

CDR3 DNA: TGCGCCAGCAGCTCTGATACGGGGGGGCCAATTGCGGACTTC
CDR3 protein: CASSSDTGGPIADF
D gene: TRBD2
CDR3 length: 14
V gene: TRBV5-1
clone size: .
J gene: TRBJ2-4

CDR3 DNA: TGCGCCAGCAGCTTGGTGCCGACAGAAGAAAAACTGTTTTTT
CDR3 protein: CASSLVPTEEKLFF
D gene: .
CDR3 length: 14
V gene: TRBV5-1
clone size: .
J gene: TRBJ1-4

CDR3 DNA: TGCAGTGCCCGGGACACCCTTTACGAGCAGTACTTC
CDR3 protein: CSARDTLYEQYF
D gene: .
CDR3 length: 12
V gene: TRBV20-1
clone size: .
J gene: TRBJ2-7

CDR3 DNA: TGTGCCAGCAGCCAACCAGGGACAGGGCAAGAGACCCAGTACTTC
CDR3 protein: CASSQPGTGQETQYF
D gene: TRBD1
CDR3 length: 15
V gene: TRBV7-9
clone size: many
J gene: TRBJ2-5

CDR3 DNA: TGTGCCAGCAGCTTTACGGCCGAAGCGGGGGAGCAGTACTTC
CDR3 protein: CASSFTAEAGEQYF
D gene: TRBD2
CDR3 length: 14
V gene: TRBV12-3/TRBV12-4
clone size: few
J gene: TRBJ2-7

CDR3 DNA: TGTGCCCGGGTATGGGCAGGCGTTCATCAGCCCCAGCATTTT
CDR3 protein: CARVWAGVHQPQHF
D gene: .
CDR3 length: 14
V gene: TRBV6-2/TRBV6-3
clone size: .
J gene: TRBJ1-5

CDR3 DNA: TGTGCCAGCAGCTACACCGGGACTAGCTCCTACGAGCAGTACTTC
CDR3 protein: CASSYTGTSSYEQYF
D gene: TRBD2
CDR3 length: 15
V gene: TRBV3-1
clone size: .
J gene: TRBJ2-7

CDR3 DNA: TGTGCCAGCAGGGAAGTAAGGGGTTCCTCTCCTCAAGAAGAGACCCAGTACTTC
CDR3 protein: CASREVRGSSPQEETQYF
D gene: .
CDR3 length: 18
V gene: TRBV6-1
clone size: few
J gene: TRBJ2-5

CDR3 DNA: TGTGCCAGCAGTTCCAAGTTTCCCTATAGCAATCAGCCCCAGCATTTT
CDR3 protein: CASSSKFPYSNQPQHF
D gene: .
CDR3 length: 16
V gene: TRBV6-5
clone size: .
J gene: TRBJ1-5

CDR3 DNA: TGCAGCGTTGACCGGCGCCATGAGCAGTTCTTC
CDR3 protein: CSVDRRHEQFF
D gene: .
CDR3 length: 11
V gene: TRBV29-1
clone size: few
J gene: TRBJ2-1

CDR3 DNA: TGTGCCAGCAGCGAAACAGGGAGGTTCTCTGAAGCTTTCTTT
CDR3 protein: CASSETGRFSEAFF
D gene: .
CDR3 length: 14
V gene: TRBV27
clone size: few
J gene: TRBJ1-1

CDR3 DNA: TGTGCCAGCAGCTTAAGCGGCAGCACAGATACGCAGTATTTT
CDR3 protein: CASSLSGSTDTQYF
D gene: .
CDR3 length: 14
V gene: TRBV28
clone size: many
J gene: TRBJ2-3